A selection of T cell receptor beta chains follows, all from one sample in a study of blood T cell repertoires in COVID-19. The assay was immunoSEQ multiplex PCR, and TCRdb's table has in-frame clones only and misses some. The sample carries around 120,000 clones, less than 90% recorded once. Sequences were obtained from peripheral blood. These receptors all come from a man older than 75 with acute or convalescent COVID-19. CDR3s include the opening cysteine and the closing phenylalanine or tryptophan. The D gene is left open where the match is weak. A clone size is listed for some rows: how often the clone was seen (once, few, many), or a class if it is expanded.

>TRBV5-1|TRBD2|TRBJ2-5|-
CASSLGLAGDRETQYF
>TRBV14|TRBD1|TRBJ2-7|-
CASSQQGQGTYEQYF
>TRBV6-5|-|TRBJ1-2|-
CASSYRGFYTF
>TRBV19|-|TRBJ2-4|-
CASSMLGVTNIQYF
>TRBV7-2|TRBD1|TRBJ1-2|-
CASSTYGSGGPSNYGYTF
>TRBV20-1|-|TRBJ2-1|once
CSAREVPEQFF
>TRBV14|-|TRBJ2-7|-
CASSQDRGSRISYEQYF
>TRBV19|TRBD2|TRBJ2-1|-
CASNPSGRAGNEQFF
>TRBV6-5|-|TRBJ2-7|-
CASSYSSRSYEQYF
>TRBV7-3|-|TRBJ1-6|-
CASSSGRPYNSPLHF
>TRBV9|-|TRBJ2-1|once
CASSPPGGLNEQFF
>TRBV6-2/TRBV6-3|TRBD2|TRBJ2-1|-
CASSYRTSGRAGEQFF